The T cell receptor (beta chain) under discussion was sequenced for a study of PD-L1 blockade in urothelial cancer. On the study more broadly: Analyzed time points were 3 weeks (second dose) and 6 weeks after therapy began. T cells were recovered from blood samples at a median of around 140,000.

As for time point: pretreatment peripheral blood. Study-wide findings and caveats: Prediction of better survival came from below-median pretreatment blood TCR clonality.

Germline CDR1 SGHTS, CDR2 YDEGEE. Trimming stripped 1 base from V and 1 base from J, with 12 bases between. The CDR3 spans 17 residues. Turning to this clone: Its matching antigen is unknown.

TCRdb's table, derived via immunoSEQ multiplex PCR, lists solely in-frame clones and lacks some. The sample comprises roughly 91,000 clones, 85% to 90% of which are singletons, and 13% to 15% rests with the top ten. This sequence originates from a man in his fifties or sixties with urothelial cancer. The sample was PBMCs, taken around atezolizumab (anti-PD-L1) treatment. V is TRBV5-8 and J is TRBJ2-6; the D gene is possibly TRBD1 (5 bases). CDR3 sequence (DNA): TGTGCCAGCAGCTTGTATGCAGGGCCTTCTGGGGCCAACGTCCTGACTTTC. It specifies CASSLYAGPSGANVLTF.